The present T cell receptor (beta chain) was sequenced within a study of blood T cell repertoires in COVID-19. As for the study in general: COVID-19 samples, acute and convalescent, were from the United States, Italy and Spain. PBMCs, B-cell-depleted T cells, or T cells were the source of the cDNA or gDNA that made up the material.

In the original processing: Counts of nucleated cells, estimated from reference gene primer amplification, were obtained. Using immunoSEQ multiplex PCR, the repertoire was profiled, and TCRdb retains in-frame clones only, with some absent. V and J calls and clone size are as listed in that table; D and trimming were resolved from the DNA. The sample yields under 500,000 clones, roughly 90% seen once. This CDR3 region has 16 residues. The chain links TRBV1 to TRBJ2-3; TRBD2 is the table's D call, not checked against the DNA. TRBV1 represents a pseudogene. The sequenced sample was peripheral blood. This sequence originates from a woman aged 25 to 39 with acute or convalescent COVID-19. The CDR3 loop is CTSSHPPGSGLDTQYF. CDR3 bases: TGCACCAGCAGCCATCCCCCGGGTAGCGGTCTGGATACGCAGTATTTT.